This TCR beta chain stems from a study of blood T cell repertoires in COVID-19. As for the study in general: PBMCs, B-cell-depleted T cells, or T cells provided the cDNA or gDNA that made up the material.

V gave up 5 bases and J gave up 4 bases; unmatched junction bases: 8. The CDR3 is 15 amino acids. Germline loops: CDR1 MNHEY, CDR2 SVGEGT. TCRdb's table, derived via immunoSEQ multiplex PCR, lists solely in-frame clones and lacks some. The sample includes 35,000 to 45,000 clones, around 90% seen only once; the top ten take roughly a tenth. There are a few counts of this clone. The chain links TRBV6-2 or TRBV6-3 to TRBJ1-5; 7 bases align to TRBD1. This TCR was recovered from a human donor in a cohort sampled during active COVID-19. The sample taken for sequencing was peripheral blood. CDR3 amino acids: CASSRNRGGNQPQHF. DNA for the CDR3: TGTGCCAGCAGTCGAAACAGGGGTGGGAATCAGCCCCAGCATTTT.